This TCR beta chain was sequenced in a study of shared clonotypes between healthy human individuals. Data came from immunoSEQ multiplex PCR; TCRdb stores just in-frame clones and leaves some out. The table lists more than 1 million clones, around three quarters of them singletons. V gave up 6 bases and J gave up 2 bases, with 14 bases separating them. This CDR3 is 14 amino acids long. Germline-derived CDR1 and CDR2 are MNHNS and SASEGT. The sequenced sample was memory CD4+ T cells from PBMCs. This sample's subset: CD45RA-negative fraction. The J gene is TRBJ2-7, the V gene TRBV6-1, with D possibly matching TRBD2 (6 bases). The sequence was obtained from a man between 18 and 35 years old in good health. Some clones in this sample may be carry-over from other donors' samples. CDR3 loop: CASRPGTGAYEQYF. Here the CDR3 DNA reads TGTGCCAGCAGGCCCGGGACGGGAGCCTACGAGCAGTACTTC.